This is a list of T cell receptor beta chains from one sample in a study of cytomegalovirus exposure and HLA in healthy donors. Generated by immunoSEQ multiplex PCR, the TCRdb table keeps only in-frame clones and is missing some. The profile shows some 150,000 clones, more than 70% of them singletons. The sample consisted of PBMCs. These receptors all come from a man aged 40-49 years in good health and CMV-seronegative. Each CDR3 is given with its conserved first and last residue.

TRBJ2-3 TRBV4-2 CATRDRARTDTQYF
TRBJ2-1 TRBV7-9 CASSTAGLAENEQFF
TRBJ1-2 TRBV25-1 CASSVGGARNYGYTF
TRBJ2-5 TRBV5-1 CASSLGPETQYF
TRBJ2-7 TRBV13 CASSAGQGNSYEQYF
TRBJ2-5 TRBV2 CASSAFQETQYF
TRBJ2-3 TRBV27 CASTNMGQGADTQYF
TRBJ2-1 TRBV30 CAWSLHSDRREQFF
TRBJ2-3 TRBV9 CASSVGSGGASVRTDTQYF
TRBJ1-1 TRBV30 CAGLEEDWNTEAFF
TRBJ1-5 TRBV7-2 CASSLGWRNDQPQHF
TRBJ2-1 TRBV2 CASGVGQGSEFF
TRBJ2-5 TRBV5-4 CASSLSQGFRETQYF
TRBJ2-7 TRBV30 CAWMDRNYEQYF
TRBJ2-6 TRBV7-3 CASSLSSGSGANVLTF
TRBJ2-3 TRBV5-1 CASSSGGTSSTDTQYF
TRBJ1-1 TRBV19 CASSIAPVTEAFF
TRBJ2-1 TRBV5-6 CASSWTGIGYNEQFF
TRBJ2-3 TRBV30 CAWKTGAGAADTQYF
TRBJ1-6 TRBV7-3 CASSLGTGGSPLHF
TRBJ2-7 TRBV5-1 CASSLTSGNEQYF
TRBJ1-2 TRBV6-1 CAYSKRPGYGYTF
TRBJ1-2 TRBV6-5 CASSEDRAPYGYTF
TRBJ1-1 TRBV5-1 CASSYGAGRVNTEAFF
TRBJ1-3 TRBV7-3 CASSLDRDGNTIYF
TRBJ1-1 TRBV7-6 CASSLSTGINTEAFF
TRBJ2-7 TRBV5-1 CASHLTAGSIFEQYF
TRBJ1-5 TRBV28 CASRPQGAQRRPQHF
TRBJ1-6 TRBV4-3 CASSQILSGTPGFPHF
TRBJ1-2 TRBV9 CASSVEEGRGYTF
TRBJ2-3 TRBV6-1 CASSARDSNTDTQYF
TRBJ2-7 TRBV7-2 CASSFLGDRASEQYF
TRBJ1-1 TRBV28 CASSLGARGAFF
TRBJ2-7 TRBV14 CASSQERGGAYEQYF
TRBJ2-7 TRBV19 CASSIRWSSYEQYF
TRBJ1-1 TRBV19 CASRRQDPSANTEAFF
TRBJ1-2 TRBV6-5 CASSGEGYGYTF
TRBJ2-2 TRBV6-6 CASRDPKTARTGELFF
TRBJ1-1 TRBV7-2 CASSLTWTEAFF
TRBJ1-1 TRBV5-1 CASSLDMNTEAFF
TRBJ1-2 TRBV10-3 CASRTVAGYGYTF
TRBJ2-1 TRBV7-9 CASSFLYNEQFF
TRBJ2-3 TRBV7-2 CASSAGGASTDTQYF
TRBJ1-1 TRBV6-1 CASSAGQGSTEAFF
TRBJ2-2 TRBV6-5 CASSKAGGPPGELFF
TRBJ1-1 TRBV19 CASTTMSGGGSSVVEAFF
TRBJ2-3 TRBV5-1 CASSLGLVVDTQYF
- TRBV10-1 CASSESTRGSFGYEQYF